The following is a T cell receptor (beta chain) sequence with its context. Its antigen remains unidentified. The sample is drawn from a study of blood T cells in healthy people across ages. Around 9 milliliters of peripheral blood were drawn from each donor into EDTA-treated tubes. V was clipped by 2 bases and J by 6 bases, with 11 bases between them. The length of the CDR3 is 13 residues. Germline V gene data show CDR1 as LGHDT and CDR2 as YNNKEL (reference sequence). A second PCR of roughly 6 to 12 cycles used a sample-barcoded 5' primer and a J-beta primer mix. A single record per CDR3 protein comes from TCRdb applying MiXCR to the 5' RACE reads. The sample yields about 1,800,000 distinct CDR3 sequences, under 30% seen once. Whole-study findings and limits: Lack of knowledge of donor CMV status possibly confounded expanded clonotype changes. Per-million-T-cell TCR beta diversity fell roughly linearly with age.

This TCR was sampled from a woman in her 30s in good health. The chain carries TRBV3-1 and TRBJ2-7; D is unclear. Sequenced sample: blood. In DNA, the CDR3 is TGTGCCAGCAGCCAATCTCTCGCGCTCGAGCAGTACTTC. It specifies CASSQSLALEQYF.